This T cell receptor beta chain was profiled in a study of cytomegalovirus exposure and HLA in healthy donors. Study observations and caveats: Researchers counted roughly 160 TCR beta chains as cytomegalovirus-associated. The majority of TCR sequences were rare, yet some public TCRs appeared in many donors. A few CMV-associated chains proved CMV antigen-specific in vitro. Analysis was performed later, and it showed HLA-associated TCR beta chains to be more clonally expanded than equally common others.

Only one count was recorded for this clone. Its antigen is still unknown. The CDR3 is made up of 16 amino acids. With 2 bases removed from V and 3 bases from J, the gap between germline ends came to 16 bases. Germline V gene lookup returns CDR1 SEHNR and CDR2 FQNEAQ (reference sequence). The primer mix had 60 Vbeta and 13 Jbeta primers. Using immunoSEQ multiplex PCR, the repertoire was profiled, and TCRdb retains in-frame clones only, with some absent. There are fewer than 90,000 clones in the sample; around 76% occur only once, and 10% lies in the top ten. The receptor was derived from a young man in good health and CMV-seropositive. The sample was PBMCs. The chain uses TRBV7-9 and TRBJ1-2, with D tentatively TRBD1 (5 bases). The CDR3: CASSLRGGEVDYGYTF. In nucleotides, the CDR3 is TGTGCCAGCAGCTTACGGGGGGGGGAAGTGGACTATGGCTACACCTTC.